The 6 T cell receptor beta chains presented below share a single source sample, sequenced in a study of T cells after yellow fever vaccination (dated by TCRdb to about 2019). Library creation used 5' RACE. Instrument on record: Illumina NovaSeq 6000. The raw public data were reprocessed by TCRdb itself: fastp quality trimming at Q25, MiXCR clonotype calling, in-frame beta chains only. Rows merge per CDR3 protein into single entries with the most common DNA and genes. The sample table contains around 330,000 distinct CDR3 sequences; only one count was recorded for less than 4.5% of them. 20% to 30% of the sample lies in the top ten. This sample's treatment or condition label indicates: live attenuated yellow fever vaccine strain. Specimen: PBMCs, collected on the day of the yellow fever booster vaccination. These receptors all come from a young man who received the YFV17D yellow fever vaccine.

This clonotype was seen at least ten times. The chain uses TRBV4-1 and TRBJ2-1; D is unclear. Trimming cost V 0 bases and J 5 bases, with 20 bases left between them. The CDR3 loop spans 18 amino acids. Per the germline V gene, CDR1 is MGHRA and CDR2 is YSYEKL. The CDR3 DNA follows: TGCGCCAGCAGCCAAGATGAAACCCGCCGAGGATCGAACAATGAGCAGTTCTTC. Translating gives CASSQDETRRGSNNEQFF.

Ten or more counts support this clonotype. The chain recombines TRBV29-1 with TRBJ1-4, with a possible D match to TRBD1 (6 bases). The CDR3 is made up of 15 amino acids. The V gene's germline CDR1 is SQVTM and CDR2 ANQGSEA. CDR3 amino acids: CRIQGPTPTNEKLFF. In DNA, the CDR3 is TGCAGAATACAGGGCCCCACCCCAACTAATGAAAAACTGTTTTTT.

This clonotype was counted a few times. The rearrangement uses TRBV25-1 and TRBJ2-3, with D tentatively TRBD1 (8 bases). The CDR3 runs 17 residues. Germline V lookup: CDR1 MGHDK, CDR2 SYGVNS. Trimming pared 2 bases from V and 1 base from J, leaving 16 bases between. The CDR3 protein is CASSEAGARGRTDTQYF. CDR3 bases: TGTGCCAGCAGTGAAGCGGGGGCCAGGGGGCGCACAGATACGCAGTATTTT.

This clonotype was observed at least ten times. This rearrangement joins TRBV7-2 to TRBJ1-4; D might be TRBD1 (5 bases). The germline gives CDR1 SGHTA, CDR2 FQGNSA. CDR3 length: 14 residues. The germline V and J ends were trimmed by 4 bases and 1 base, with 7 bases remaining between them. CDR3 protein: CASSWDGTNEKLFF. DNA of the CDR3: TGTGCCAGCAGCTGGGACGGAACTAATGAAAAACTGTTTTTT.

This clonotype was found many times. The V call is TRBV7-9, the J call TRBJ2-7; weak D call: TRBD1 (6 bases). V lost 1 base to trimming and J lost 6 bases, with 7 bases between them. The CDR3 covers 12 residues. From germline, CDR1 is SEHNR and CDR2 FQNEAQ (reference sequence). The chain's CDR3 is CASSLVQGEQYV. The CDR3 bases are TGTGCCAGCAGCTTAGTACAGGGCGAGCAGTACGTC.

This clonotype was observed at least ten times. The rearrangement uses TRBV12-5 and TRBJ2-3; a possible D gene is TRBD1 (6 bases). V lost 1 base, J lost 14 bases, and 10 bases lay in between. This CDR3 has 11 residues. From germline, CDR1 is LGHNT and CDR2 FRNRAP. CDR3 in DNA: TGTGCTAGTGGTTTGGGACAGGCCCCGTATTTT. Translation: CASGLGQAPYF.